The 26 T cell receptor beta chains given below trace back to one sample, sequenced in a study of CD8 T cells in ankylosing spondylitis. Study-wide results and limits: What seemed typical of ankylosing spondylitis blood was a TCR beta motif built from under 10 highly homologous variants.

The antigens for these receptors are not known. MiXCR was run by TCRdb on the 5' RACE reads, yielding one entry per CDR3 protein. Among 200,000 to 250,000 distinct CDR3 sequences listed, around 18% were seen once. The sample comprised blood, either unsorted or a sorted T cell fraction (not recorded which). These receptors were obtained from a male donor with ankylosing spondylitis.

This clonotype appeared a few times. V usage is TRBV30 and J usage is TRBJ2-1; D possibly uses TRBD1 or TRBD2 (5 bases each). The V end lost 4 bases, the J end lost 4 bases, and 20 bases lay between the germline ends. Germline CDR1 and CDR2: GTSNPN and SVGIG (reference sequence). This CDR3 has 16 residues. This CDR3 reads CAWTPPSAWGYNEQFF. The CDR3 DNA reads TGTGCCTGGACCCCCCCTTCTGCCTGGGGGTACAATGAGCAGTTCTTC.

J is TRBJ1-1 and V is TRBV7-2, with 10 bases aligning to TRBD1. V lost 9 bases, J lost 4 bases, and 8 bases stayed unmatched. The CDR3 has 14 amino acids. Germline CDR1 is SGHTA and CDR2 is FQGNSA. The CDR3 nucleotides are TGTGCCAGTCAATCCGGGACAGGGGCCACTGAAGCTTTCTTT. Protein: CASQSGTGATEAFF.

Within the sample, this clonotype is medium-sized. This chain's CDR3 is CASSPGQGAYEQYF. The CDR3 DNA reads as TGTGCCAGCAGTCCGGGACAGGGGGCCTACGAGCAGTACTTC. The gene calls are TRBV27 and TRBJ2-7, with 11 bases fitting TRBD1. Germline assignment: CDR1 MNHEY and CDR2 SMNVEV (reference sequence). V lost 5 bases and J lost 2; bases outside the gene matches: 2. The CDR3 consists of 14 residues.

This clonotype was recorded a few times. The chain has TRBV29-1 and TRBJ2-7; D possibly matches TRBD1 or TRBD2 (6 bases each). This CDR3 spans 13 amino acids. Germline V gives CDR1 SQVTM, CDR2 ANQGSEA. The V end lost 4 bases, the J end lost 4 bases, and 14 bases lay between the germline ends. The CDR3 DNA reads TGCAGCGTTGTCGGGGGCTCGGGGTACGAGCAGTACTTC. This codes for CSVVGGSGYEQYF.

The chain couples TRBV10-2 to TRBJ1-2, with 7 bases that match TRBD1. V was clipped by 2 bases and J by 8 bases; unmatched bases: 11. The CDR3 totals 15 residues. CDR1 is WSHSY and CDR2 is SAAADI in the germline V gene. The CDR3 DNA follows: TGCGCCAGCAGTGAGGTTAGGCAGGGGGTCGGCGGCTACACCTTC. This gives the protein CASSEVRQGVGGYTF.

The chain combines TRBV4-3 with TRBJ2-5; maybe TRBD2 (5 bases). V gave up 0 bases and J gave up 6 bases, with 23 bases separating them. CDR1 is LGHNA, CDR2 YSLEER, per germline. CDR3 length equals 18 residues. The CDR3 reads CASSQDRTGTLRQKTQYF. DNA for the CDR3: TGCGCCAGCAGCCAAGATAGGACGGGAACCCTCCGTCAGAAGACCCAGTACTTC.

This clonotype occurred a few times. The chain has TRBV20-1 and TRBJ1-1; TRBD1 might be the D (5 bases). Germline loops: CDR1 DFQATT, CDR2 SNEGSKA (reference sequence). CDR3 length: 13 amino acids. The CDR3 region is CSGTDVMNTEAFF. The CDR3, as DNA: TGCAGCGGGACCGACGTTATGAACACTGAAGCTTTCTTT.

The table lists this clonotype with a few counts. The V call is TRBV28, the J call TRBJ2-1; 10 nucleotides match TRBD2. The CDR3 extends over 16 amino acids. The V segment lost 5 bases and the J segment 0 bases; nucleotides outside the gene matches: 4. The germline CDR1 and CDR2 sequences are MDHEN and SYDVKM. CDR3 sequence: CASSGLAESSYNEQFF. Here the CDR3 DNA reads TGTGCCAGCAGTGGACTAGCGGAGAGCTCCTACAATGAGCAGTTCTTC.

The chain links TRBV7-9 to TRBJ1-2; no clear D. The CDR3 runs 13 residues. Trimming pared 5 bases from V and 3 bases from J, leaving 10 bases between. Germline V gene data show CDR1 as SEHNR and CDR2 as FQNEAQ (reference sequence). CDR3 loop: CASSLLSDYGYTF. Written as DNA, the CDR3 is TGTGCCAGCAGCCTCCTTTCCGACTATGGCTACACCTTC.

The chain recombines TRBV30 with TRBJ2-5; D is uncertain. V was shortened by 1 base and J by 5 bases, with 5 bases between the two germline ends. This CDR3 region has 11 residues. Looked up from germline, CDR1 is GTSNPN and CDR2 is SVGIG (reference sequence). The CDR3 DNA follows: TGTGCCTGGAGTGCGGCCGAGACCCAGTACTTC. Encoded protein: CAWSAAETQYF.

There are many counts of this clonotype. The J gene is TRBJ1-3, the V gene TRBV12-3 or TRBV12-4, with TRBD1 as a possible D gene (5 bases). This CDR3 spans 19 amino acids. The V and J ends lost 7 bases and 0 bases respectively, with 25 bases between them. The CDR3 DNA reads TGTGCCAGCACAAAGGTTGGGGCAGGGAAGAAATCCTCTGGAAACACCATATATTTT. It codes for CASTKVGAGKKSSGNTIYF.

This clonotype was counted only a few times. The V gene is TRBV6-1, the J gene TRBJ1-2; perhaps TRBD1 as D (6 bases). Germline V lookup: CDR1 MNHNS, CDR2 SASEGT. CDR3 length: 12 residues. Trimming left V 10 bases short and J 9 bases short, with 18 bases between. The CDR3 spells CATARDKPSYTF. The DNA for the CDR3 is TGTGCCACCGCCAGGGACAAGCCGAGCTACACCTTC.

This clonotype was observed at least ten times. The rearrangement joins TRBV29-1 to TRBJ1-1, with unresolved D. The CDR3 consists of 12 residues. V gave up 1 base and J gave up 8 bases, with 11 bases separating them. The germline V gene encodes CDR1 SQVTM and CDR2 ANQGSEA. The CDR3 DNA sequence: TGCAGCGTTGAAGGGGCGCAGGAGGAAGCTTTCTTT. Its protein is CSVEGAQEEAFF. Supplemented by reference TRBV29-1 and TRBJ1-1, the full variable domain reads SAVISQKPSRDICQRGTSLTIQCQVDSQVTMMFWYRQQPGQSLTLIATANQGSEATYESGFVIDKFPISRPNLTFSTLTVSNMSPEDSSIYLCSVEGAQEEAFFGQGTRLTVV.

At least ten counts were recorded for this clonotype. Written as DNA, the CDR3 is TGTGCCAGCAGTTACTCGGAAGAGGGAGGCCAGCCCCAGCATTTT. This gives the protein CASSYSEEGGQPQHF. The genes are TRBV6-2 or TRBV6-3 and TRBJ1-5; D remains unclear. The CDR3 covers 15 residues. Germline loops: CDR1 MNHEY, CDR2 SVGEGT. Trimming left V 0 bases short and J 7 bases short, with 13 bases between.

This clonotype was recorded at least ten times. J is TRBJ2-7 and V is TRBV4-3; D possibly matches TRBD1 or TRBD2 (5 bases each). This CDR3 has 12 amino acids. Germline-derived CDR1 and CDR2 are LGHNA and YSLEER. V lost 0 bases and J lost 7, with 7 bases in between. In nucleotides, the CDR3 is TGCGCCAGCAGCCAAGATGAGGGGGAGCAGTACTTC. Translated, it gives CASSQDEGEQYF.

The genes are TRBV27 and TRBJ2-5; 9 bases are shared with TRBD2. The CDR3 runs 18 residues. Per germline, CDR1 MNHEY and CDR2 SMNVEV (reference sequence). Unmatched junction bases numbered 12, after V lost 3 bases and J lost 1 base. This CDR3 reads CASSFRAGGPYFQETQYF. CDR3 bases: TGTGCCAGCAGTTTTCGTGCGGGAGGGCCCTACTTCCAAGAGACCCAGTACTTC.

The rearrangement uses TRBV7-9 and TRBJ1-2; D is unclear. This CDR3 spans 15 amino acids. Germline V gives CDR1 SEHNR, CDR2 FQNEAQ (reference sequence). V lost 2 bases and J 1 base, leaving 11 bases between the germline ends. CDR3 amino acids: CASSLLLKFNYGYTF. CDR3 sequence (DNA): TGTGCCAGCAGCTTATTATTGAAGTTTAACTATGGCTACACCTTC. The complete variable domain, with remaining parts taken from reference TRBV7-9 and TRBJ1-2, reads DTGVSQNPRHKITKRGQNVTFRCDPISEHNRLYWYRQTLGQGPEFLTYFQNEAQLEKSRLLSDRFSAERPKGSFSTLEIQRTEQGDSAMYLCASSLLLKFNYGYTFGSGTRLTVV.

This clonotype turned up a few times. The chain links TRBV27 to TRBJ2-3; 7 positions match TRBD2. J gave up 2 bases and V 5 bases, and 4 bases lay outside the gene matches. The CDR3 spans 14 residues. Germline lookup yields CDR1 MNHEY and CDR2 SMNVEV (reference sequence). The CDR3 loop is CASSHRDYTDTQYF. The CDR3 region has the DNA TGTGCCAGCAGTCACCGGGACTACACAGATACGCAGTATTTT.

This clonotype showed up just a few times. The V and J genes are TRBV6-2 or TRBV6-3 and TRBJ2-6; D unclear. CDR1 is MNHEY, CDR2 SVGEGT, per germline. This CDR3 comprises 18 residues. Trimming pared 5 bases from V and 0 bases from J, leaving 17 bases between. The DNA of the CDR3 is TGTGCCAGCAGTACCTATGCGGTGATTAGCTCTGGGGCCAACGTCCTGACTTTC. As protein: CASSTYAVISSGANVLTF.

The rearrangement links TRBV9 to TRBJ2-7; 8 nucleotides match TRBD2. This CDR3 comprises 13 residues. V was clipped by 3 bases and J by 6 bases; unmatched bases: 5. CDR1 and CDR2 (germline): SGDLS, YYNGEE. The DNA for the CDR3 is TGTGCCAGCAGCGCGAGCGGGAGTGGCGAGCAGTACTTC. This encodes CASSASGSGEQYF.

This clonotype has just a few counts. V is TRBV29-1 and J is TRBJ1-2; tentatively, D is TRBD1 (5 bases). CDR3 length equals 14 residues. The germline gives CDR1 SQVTM, CDR2 ANQGSEA. V lost 6 bases to trimming and J lost 4 bases, with 18 bases between them. The CDR3 sequence is CSVTGNGASYGYTF. DNA of the CDR3: TGCAGCGTCACTGGAAATGGGGCATCCTATGGCTACACCTTC.

The chain is built from TRBV7-8 and TRBJ2-1, with TRBD2 matching 11 bases. The CDR3 contains 15 residues. Trimming took 4 bases from V and 8 from J; bases not matched to a gene: 7. Germline CDR1 reads SGHVS; CDR2 reads FQNEAQ. Written as DNA, the CDR3 is TGTGCCAGCAGCTCTACTAGCGGGGGATCCGATGAGCAGTTCTTC. Translation: CASSSTSGGSDEQFF.

V is TRBV13 and J is TRBJ2-3; 8 nucleotides match TRBD2. Germline lookup yields CDR1 PRHDT and CDR2 FYEKMQ (reference sequence). Trimming removed 3 bases from V and 5 bases from J; junction bases left unmatched: 10. The CDR3 length is 16 residues. The CDR3 DNA sequence: TGTGCCAGCAGCTTGGCCGAGGCGGGGGGCTTAGATACGCAGTATTTT. This translates into CASSLAEAGGLDTQYF.

The chain links TRBV7-9 to TRBJ2-1, with D possibly matching TRBD2 (5 bases). The CDR3 totals 14 residues. The V gene lost 6 bases and the J gene lost 4 bases, with 13 bases spanning the gap. Germline CDR1 reads SEHNR; CDR2 reads FQNEAQ (reference sequence). The CDR3 here is CASRGAAEYNEQFF. The CDR3 nucleotides are TGTGCCAGCAGGGGAGCCGCTGAGTACAATGAGCAGTTCTTC.

This clonotype was seen just once. The chain carries TRBV28 and TRBJ2-5, with TRBD2 as a possible D gene (6 bases). The CDR3 totals 20 residues. The V end was cut by 3 bases, the J end by 7 bases, with 33 bases between. CDR1 is MDHEN, CDR2 SYDVKM, per germline. The CDR3 loop reads CASSLIRRVEVWLPEGTQYF. The CDR3, as DNA: TGTGCCAGCAGTTTGATAAGGAGAGTAGAGGTCTGGCTACCGGAGGGGACCCAGTACTTC.

The sample holds a few counts of this clonotype. CDR3 nucleotides: TGTGCCAGCAGCTTAGGGCGGGGCACGGAGACCCAGTACTTC. Its translation: CASSLGRGTETQYF. This chain links TRBV13 with TRBJ2-5; TRBD2 is a possible D gene (6 bases). Germline CDR1 PRHDT, CDR2 FYEKMQ (reference sequence). V gave up 0 bases and J gave up 5 bases, with 10 bases separating them. The CDR3 spans 14 residues. Full variable domain (remainder filled in from reference TRBV13 and TRBJ2-5): AAGVIQSPRHLIKEKRETATLKCYPIPRHDTVYWYQQGPGQDPQFLISFYEKMQSDKGSIPDRFSAQQFSDYHSELNMSSLELGDSALYFCASSLGRGTETQYFGPGTRLLVL.